Below, 9 T cell receptor beta chains from the same sample are listed, as sequenced in a study of CD8 T cells in ankylosing spondylitis. Study outcomes and limitations: What appeared characteristic of ankylosing spondylitis blood was a TCR beta motif of eight highly homologous variants.

TCRdb itself ran the 5' RACE reads through MiXCR, one entry per CDR3 protein. The sample includes fewer than 550,000 distinct CDR3 sequences, about 5.2% seen only once; the top ten take under 4.5%. Their antigen targets remain unknown. Input material: blood, either unsorted or a sorted T cell fraction (not recorded which). The receptors stem from a male donor with ankylosing spondylitis.

This clonotype was seen at least ten times. This sequence joins TRBV4-1 and TRBJ1-6; possibly TRBD1 for D (6 bases). The germline V and J ends were trimmed by 5 bases and 5 bases, with 19 bases remaining between them. The CDR3 spans 17 residues. Germline V lookup: CDR1 MGHRA, CDR2 YSYEKL. The CDR3 coding sequence is TGCGCCAGCAGCGCCAGACTTCGGGACACCGATAATTCACCCCTCCACTTT. This translates into CASSARLRDTDNSPLHF.

This clonotype was recorded many times. The chain combines TRBV5-1 with TRBJ1-4; TRBD1 agrees at 8 bases. This CDR3 spans 15 amino acids. The V gene end was trimmed by 4 bases and the J gene end by 2 bases; junction bases not matched to a gene: 4. CDR1 and CDR2 from the germline V gene are SGHRS and YFSETQ. In DNA form, the CDR3 reads TGCGCCAGCAGCGGCTGGACAGGGACTAATGAAAAACTGTTTTTT. Its translation: CASSGWTGTNEKLFF. Combining the CDR3 with reference TRBV5-1 and TRBJ1-4 gives the whole variable domain KAGVTQTPRYLIKTRGQQVTLSCSPISGHRSVSWYQQTPGQGLQFLFEYFSETQRNKGNFPGRFSGRQFSNSRSEMNVSTLELGDSALYLCASSGWTGTNEKLFFGSGTQLSVL.

There are many counts of this clonotype. The chain couples TRBV5-1 to TRBJ1-2, with 11 bases that match TRBD1. Germline trimming cut 7 bases from V and 8 bases from J; bases unmatched to any gene: 10. Germline V gives CDR1 SGHRS, CDR2 YFSETQ. The CDR3 loop spans 14 amino acids. CDR3 loop: CASSQDRGHEGYTF. CDR3 in DNA: TGCGCCAGCTCCCAGGACAGGGGGCATGAAGGCTACACCTTC.

This clonotype was recorded at least ten times. The chain recombines TRBV29-1 with TRBJ1-1; D may be TRBD1 (6 bases). Trimming left V 7 bases short and J 0 bases short, with 18 bases between. The CDR3 loop spans 15 amino acids. Germline CDR1 SQVTM, CDR2 ANQGSEA. The DNA for the CDR3 is TGCAGCGCGGGGGGGACCAGGGGAATGAACACTGAAGCTTTCTTT. Its protein product is CSAGGTRGMNTEAFF.

This clonotype occurred many times. This chain connects TRBV21-1 to TRBJ2-7; the tabulated D call, TRBD2, remains unverified against the DNA. TRBV21-1 is labeled a pseudogene. The CDR3 is 19 residues long. DNA of the CDR3: TGTGCCAGCAGCTCCCGGGGAGCGGGAGGGTTAAACGAGGTCTACGAGCAGTACTTC. This translates into CASSSRGAGGLNEVYEQYF.

This clonotype was seen repeatedly, ten times or more. V is TRBV7-2 and J is TRBJ1-2; no reliable D call. CDR3 length: 14 residues. Per the germline V gene, CDR1 is SGHTA and CDR2 is FQGNSA. V dropped 2 bases and J dropped 4 bases, with 11 bases sitting between them. The DNA of the CDR3 is TGTGCCAGCAGCTTAAGCGCCGGGCCCTATGGCTACACCTTC. Translation: CASSLSAGPYGYTF.

This clonotype showed up many times. The CDR3 region has the DNA TGCAGTGCTAGAGACAACAGGGATGGCTACACCTTC. Translated, it gives CSARDNRDGYTF. V gene TRBV20-1 combines with J gene TRBJ1-2; TRBD1 is a possible D gene (6 bases). The CDR3 spans 12 residues. The germline V gene has CDR1 DFQATT and CDR2 SNEGSKA (reference sequence). The V end was cut by 0 bases, the J end by 6 bases, with 8 bases between.

This clonotype was counted many times. The chain joins TRBV6-2 or TRBV6-3 to TRBJ2-4; D is perhaps TRBD2 (6 bases). Germline values: CDR1 MNHEY, CDR2 SVGEGT. The CDR3 has 16 amino acids. The V gene lost 7 bases and the J gene lost 6 bases, with 22 bases spanning the gap. CDR3 sequence (DNA): TGTGCCAGCACGCGAACCGAGGGACTTGACCGAAACATTCAGTACTTC. It translates to CASTRTEGLDRNIQYF.

The J gene is TRBJ2-5, the V gene TRBV9; D is undetermined. The germline CDR1 and CDR2 sequences are SGDLS and YYNGEE. CDR3 length equals 15 residues. V was clipped by 3 bases and J by 0 bases, with 12 bases between them. The CDR3 nucleotides read TGTGCCAGCAGCGGCCCCCGACAACACCAAGAGACCCAGTACTTC. It encodes CASSGPRQHQETQYF.